This T cell receptor beta chain is drawn from a study of T cell repertoires in cytomegalovirus infection. The CDR3 consists of 12 residues. V gave up 3 bases and J gave up 10 bases, with 9 bases separating them. Per the germline V gene, CDR1 is LNHDA and CDR2 is SQIVND (reference sequence). In TCRdb, the reads were re-called with MiXCR into one record per CDR3 protein. The sample contains about 740,000 distinct CDR3 sequences, 35% of which appear only once. The clonotype originates from a human donor in good health (CMV status not recorded). Some clones in this sample may be carry-over from other donors' samples. This chain uses TRBV19 with TRBJ2-2; TRBD2 is a possible D gene (5 bases). Sequenced: PBMCs. CDR3 nucleotides: TGTGCCAGTAGTATCGAGGGCGCGGAGCTGTTTTTT. This encodes CASSIEGAELFF. Supplemented by reference TRBV19 and TRBJ2-2, the full variable domain reads DGGITQSPKYLFRKEGQNVTLSCEQNLNHDAMYWYRQDPGQGLRLIYYSQIVNDFQKGDIAEGYSVSREKKESFPLTVTSAQKNPTAFYLCASSIEGAELFFGEGSRLTVL.